One sample yielded the 22 T cell receptor beta chains listed below, sequenced in a study of blood T cell repertoires in COVID-19. Generated by immunoSEQ multiplex PCR, the TCRdb table keeps only in-frame clones and is missing some. The sample has roughly 240,000 clones, roughly 87% seen once; the top ten hold 2% to 3%. The sequenced material came from PBMCs or T cells enriched from blood (not recorded which). Every receptor here comes from a woman younger than 45 with acute COVID-19.

This sequence joins TRBV5-4 and TRBJ1-1; a weak D match, TRBD1 (5 bases). This CDR3 comprises 13 residues. Germline values: CDR1 SGHNT, CDR2 YYREEE (reference sequence). Trimming pared 4 bases from V and 2 bases from J, leaving 9 bases between. DNA of the CDR3: TGTGCCAGCAGCGGAGACAGTAACACTGAAGCTTTCTTT. Translation: CASSGDSNTEAFF.

This chain links TRBV4-1 with TRBJ2-5, with TRBD2 as a possible D gene (6 bases). CDR1 is MGHRA and CDR2 is YSYEKL in the germline V gene. This CDR3 spans 13 amino acids. V was trimmed by 9 bases and J by 7 bases, leaving 18 bases between them. The CDR3 region has the DNA TGCGCCAGTGGTGCTAGCGAAGGGGTGACCCAGTACTTC. This sequence encodes CASGASEGVTQYF.

This clone was seen a single time. The chain carries TRBV19 and TRBJ1-5; maybe TRBD1 (5 bases). Trimming took off 8 bases at V and 5 bases at J, with 10 bases between the two ends. CDR3 length: 12 amino acids. Germline CDR1 and CDR2: LNHDA and SQIVND (reference sequence). Written as DNA, the CDR3 is TGTGCCAGTGGGGGGGAGGATCAGCCCCAGCATTTT. This translates into CASGGEDQPQHF.

The chain couples TRBV10-2 to TRBJ2-7, with 7 nucleotides matching TRBD1. CDR1 is WSHSY, CDR2 SAAADI, per germline. With 4 bases clipped from V and 6 bases from J, the junction kept 6 bases outside the gene matches. The CDR3 consists of 13 residues. CDR3 loop: CASSGTGPSEQYF. CDR3 bases: TGCGCCAGCAGTGGGACAGGCCCCAGCGAGCAGTACTTC.

This chain uses TRBV7-9 with TRBJ2-3; 9 bases fit TRBD1. Germline-derived CDR1 and CDR2 are SEHNR and FQNEAQ (reference sequence). After removal of 2 bases from V and 3 bases from J, the junction contained 6 bases not matched to a gene. The CDR3 is 16 residues long. The CDR3 loop is CASSLSRDRVTDTQYF. CDR3 in DNA: TGTGCCAGCAGCTTAAGCCGGGACAGGGTTACAGATACGCAGTATTTT.

CDR3 loop: CATRKQGPANYGYTF. The CDR3 DNA reads TGTGCCACCCGTAAACAGGGGCCGGCTAACTATGGCTACACCTTC. The chain joins TRBV10-3 to TRBJ1-2; 7 nucleotides line up with TRBD1. Unmatched junction bases numbered 11, after V lost 10 bases and J lost 0 bases. Per germline, CDR1 ENHRY and CDR2 SYGVKD. The CDR3 runs to 15 residues.

The chain links TRBV4-3 to TRBJ2-1; 9 bases line up with TRBD1. Unmatched junction bases numbered 10, after V lost 0 bases and J lost 10 bases. This CDR3 spans 16 amino acids. Germline V gene sequence: CDR1 LGHNA, CDR2 YSLEER. Here the CDR3 reads CASSQESGQGQHEQFF. The CDR3 DNA is TGCGCCAGCAGCCAAGAGTCGGGACAGGGTCAGCACGAGCAGTTCTTC.

The chain recombines TRBV5-5 with TRBJ2-1; tentatively, D is TRBD1 (6 bases). The germline V and J ends were trimmed by 2 bases and 6 bases, with 12 bases remaining between them. The CDR3 sequence is 14 residues long. The germline V gene encodes CDR1 SGHKS and CDR2 YYEKEE (reference sequence). In DNA form, the CDR3 reads TGTGCCAGCAGCTTAGTTACAGGGTCCAATGAGCAGTTCTTC. Translating gives CASSLVTGSNEQFF.

The chain links TRBV9 to TRBJ1-5, with 7 bases lining up with TRBD1. This CDR3 is built from 14 residues. The germline V gene has CDR1 SGDLS and CDR2 YYNGEE. Trimming at V came to 3 bases and at J to 3 bases, leaving 3 bases not matched to a gene. CDR3 loop: CASSAGTANQPQHF. CDR3 in DNA: TGTGCCAGCAGCGCCGGGACAGCCAATCAGCCCCAGCATTTT. The full variable domain, its missing parts supplied by reference TRBV9 and TRBJ1-5, is DSGVTQTPKHLITATGQRVTLRCSPRSGDLSVYWYQQSLDQGLQFLIQYYNGEERAKGNILERFSAQQFPDLHSELNLSSLELGDSALYFCASSAGTANQPQHFGDGTRLSIL.

The V and J genes are TRBV5-1 and TRBJ1-1; D is unclear. There are 15 residues in the CDR3. CDR1 SGHRS and CDR2 YFSETQ come from the germline V gene. Trimming removed 0 bases from V and 0 bases from J, with 9 bases in between. The DNA for the CDR3 is TGCGCCAGCAGCTTGGCTAGTCTACTGAACACTGAAGCTTTCTTT. This encodes CASSLASLLNTEAFF.

This sequence joins TRBV7-9 and TRBJ2-7; TRBD2 agrees at 10 bases. Trimming removed 1 base from V and 2 bases from J; junction bases left unmatched: 8. This CDR3 has 17 amino acids. The germline V gene has CDR1 SEHNR and CDR2 FQNEAQ (reference sequence). The CDR3 DNA reads TGTGCCAGCAGCTTAGGGCTAGCGGGGGCCACCGCCTACGAGCAGTACTTC. It translates to CASSLGLAGATAYEQYF.

To note about this clone: Compared with germline, one end of the junction differs, possibly owing to a read error. The rearrangement joins TRBV4-2 to TRBJ2-1; 7 nucleotides match TRBD1. Germline V gene lookup returns CDR1 LGHNA and CDR2 YNFKEQ. CDR3 length equals 11 residues. CDR3 coding DNA: TGTGCCAGCAGTCAAGACAGGGCGCAGTTCTTC. Protein sequence: CASSQDRAQFF.

The V call is TRBV24-1, the J call TRBJ2-2; D call uncertain. This CDR3 region has 12 residues. V dropped 9 bases and J dropped 3 bases, with 7 bases sitting between them. Looked up from germline, CDR1 is KGHDR and CDR2 is SFDVKD. CDR3 in amino acids: CATARDTGELFF. CDR3 DNA sequence: TGTGCCACCGCCCGGGACACCGGGGAGCTGTTTTTT.

The chain combines TRBV3-1 (or the pseudogene TRBV3-2) with TRBJ1-6, with D perhaps TRBD1 (6 bases). V was cut by 4 bases and J by 10 bases, with 17 bases left in between. The CDR3 covers 15 residues. Germline CDR1 and CDR2: LGHDT and YNNKEL (reference sequence). The DNA for the CDR3 is TGTGCCAGCAGCCTTTCTAGGGGGGGGGAATCACCCCTCCACTTT. Translating gives CASSLSRGGESPLHF.

The chain recombines TRBV7-2 with TRBJ1-5; TRBD1 matches 7 bases. The CDR3 is 13 residues long. The V and J ends lost 5 bases and 7 bases, in that order; junction bases with no gene match: 5. Germline V gives CDR1 SGHTA, CDR2 FQGNSA. The CDR3 spells CASSAGQRQPQHF. DNA of the CDR3: TGTGCCAGCAGCGCGGGACAGCGGCAGCCCCAGCATTTT. The whole variable domain, filled in from reference TRBV7-2 and TRBJ1-5, reads GAGVSQSPSNKVTEKGKDVELRCDPISGHTALYWYRQSLGQGLEFLIYFQGNSAPDKSGLPSDRFSAERTGGSVSTLTIQRTQQEDSAVYLCASSAGQRQPQHFGDGTRLSIL.

The rearrangement joins TRBV6-4 to TRBJ1-2; weak D call: TRBD1 (5 bases). V lost 0 bases and J 7 bases, leaving 12 bases between the germline ends. Germline V gene sequence: CDR1 MRHNA, CDR2 SNTAGT. CDR3 length: 14 residues. The DNA for the CDR3 is TGTGCCAGCAGTGACTCAAGTCAAGGGGTTGGCTACACCTTC. Translation gives CASSDSSQGVGYTF.

This clone was counted a single time. The chain is built from TRBV11-2 and TRBJ2-4; tentatively, D is TRBD1 (5 bases). The germline gives CDR1 SGHAT, CDR2 FQNNGV. V was cut by 1 base and J by 6 bases, with 10 bases left in between. The CDR3 has 14 amino acids. DNA for the CDR3: TGTGCCAGCAGCTTAGTCGGTGGGGCAAACATTCAGTACTTC. Translating gives CASSLVGGANIQYF.

This rearrangement joins TRBV7-9 to TRBJ2-1; possibly TRBD1 for D (7 bases). Germline CDR1 is SEHNR and CDR2 is FQNEAQ (reference sequence). Trimming removed 1 base from V and 6 bases from J, with 16 bases in between. The CDR3 has 16 amino acids. This CDR3 reads CASSLGWAGGGNEQFF. CDR3 DNA: TGTGCCAGCAGCTTAGGCTGGGCAGGGGGAGGCAATGAGCAGTTCTTC.

This clone was counted once. V gene TRBV11-2 combines with J gene TRBJ1-4; tentative D call: TRBD1 (6 bases). Trimming stripped 3 bases from V and 8 bases from J, with 10 bases between. The CDR3 length is 13 residues. Germline CDR1 is SGHAT and CDR2 is FQNNGV. CDR3 sequence: CASSLGAREKLFF. DNA of the CDR3: TGTGCCAGCAGCTTGGGGGCACGGGAAAAACTGTTTTTT. The entire variable domain, with the rest obtained from reference TRBV11-2 and TRBJ1-4, is as follows: EAGVAQSPRYKIIEKRQSVAFWCNPISGHATLYWYQQILGQGPKLLIQFQNNGVVDDSQLPKDRFSAERLKGVDSTLKIQPAKLEDSAVYLCASSLGAREKLFFGSGTQLSVL.

The genes are TRBV27 and TRBJ1-5; D gene uncertain. The V and J ends lost 6 bases and 7 bases respectively, with 16 bases between them. The length of the CDR3 is 14 residues. CDR1 is MNHEY, CDR2 SMNVEV, per germline (reference sequence). The CDR3 protein is CASRLRGYGQPQHF. The DNA of the CDR3 is TGTGCCAGCAGGTTACGGGGATACGGGCAGCCCCAGCATTTT.

This clone was counted only a few times. V usage is TRBV19 and J usage is TRBJ1-5, with 7 bases matching TRBD1. Germline lookup yields CDR1 LNHDA and CDR2 SQIVND (reference sequence). CDR3 length: 14 residues. With 9 bases clipped from V and 7 bases from J, the junction kept 12 bases outside the gene matches. CDR3 sequence reads: CASRRDSVSQPQHF. The CDR3 DNA is TGTGCCAGCCGCCGGGACAGTGTGTCGCAGCCCCAGCATTTT.

The V and J genes are TRBV5-1 and TRBJ2-5; 8 bases line up with TRBD2. Trimming at V came to 2 bases and at J to 4 bases, leaving 4 bases not matched to a gene. The germline CDR1 and CDR2 sequences are SGHRS and YFSETQ. The CDR3 covers 14 residues. The CDR3 DNA reads TGCGCCAGCAGCTTACTAGCGGACCGAGAGACCCAGTACTTC. It translates to CASSLLADRETQYF.